Below are 15 T cell receptor beta chains sequenced from a single sample in a study of human T cells and chemical hapten exposure. Each CDR3 protein gets one entry after TCRdb re-called the RACE reads with MiXCR. Of some 79,000 distinct CDR3 sequences in the sample, 7.5% to 9% are singletons; the top ten hold roughly 1.6%. Sample time point: patch test 1, 2 weeks after DPC sensitization. Stated treatment: therapeutic diphenylcyclopropenone sensitization with weekly scalp DPC. Sequenced material: whole blood, taken in connection with sensitization to the hapten diphenylcyclopropenone (DPC). These receptors all come from a woman in her 30s with alopecia areata. Some clones in this sample may be carry-over from other donors' samples.

This clonotype appeared many times. The V gene is TRBV5-1, the J gene TRBJ1-2; a weak D match, TRBD1 (5 bases). The CDR3 runs to 12 residues. The germline gives CDR1 SGHRS, CDR2 YFSETQ. The ends were cut back, 4 bases at V and 7 bases at J, with 11 bases in the middle. The CDR3 loop is CASSDDRTGYTF. CDR3 in DNA: TGCGCCAGCAGCGACGACAGAACTGGCTACACCTTC.

This clonotype was counted only a few times. The chain combines TRBV7-8 with TRBJ2-3; a weak D match, TRBD1 (6 bases). Trimming left V 5 bases short and J 2 bases short, with 17 bases between. This CDR3 spans 16 amino acids. Germline CDR1 reads SGHVS; CDR2 reads FQNEAQ. The CDR3 region has the DNA TGTGCCAGCAGCCTTCGGACAGCCAAACTCACAGATACGCAGTATTTT. Translating gives CASSLRTAKLTDTQYF.

At least ten counts were recorded for this clonotype. V is TRBV3-1 and J is TRBJ2-3; D is undetermined. Germline V gives CDR1 LGHDT, CDR2 YNNKEL (reference sequence). V was cut by 2 bases and J by 6 bases, with 6 bases left in between. This CDR3 is 12 amino acids long. CDR3 region: CASSQRYDTQYF. CDR3 nucleotides: TGTGCCAGCAGCCAACGTTACGATACGCAGTATTTT.

The sample holds many counts of this clonotype. This rearrangement joins TRBV2 to TRBJ2-3; D is undetermined. The CDR3 covers 16 residues. Germline CDR1 SNHLY, CDR2 FYNNEI. V lost 8 bases to trimming and J lost 2 bases, with 20 bases between them. The CDR3 sequence is CASRSKSSAFTDTQYF. In nucleotides, the CDR3 is TGTGCCAGCCGAAGTAAGAGTTCGGCCTTCACAGATACGCAGTATTTT.

The chain uses TRBV29-1 and TRBJ2-3, with a possible D match to TRBD1 (6 bases). Trimming removed 6 bases at V and 0 bases at J, with 13 bases between. CDR1 is SQVTM and CDR2 is ANQGSEA in the germline V gene. CDR3 length equals 14 residues. CDR3 sequence reads: CSVEGDVSTDTQYF. In nucleotides, the CDR3 is TGCAGCGTCGAGGGGGACGTAAGCACAGATACGCAGTATTTT.

This clonotype came up a few times. This chain uses TRBV11-2 with TRBJ1-5; no clear D gene. Trimming shortened V by 3 bases and J by 3 bases, and 6 bases separated the two germline ends. From germline, CDR1 is SGHAT and CDR2 FQNNGV. The CDR3 runs 13 residues. The CDR3 nucleotides are TGTGCCAGCAGCTTTTCGTCCAATCAGCCCCAGCATTTT. It codes for CASSFSSNQPQHF.

The chain combines TRBV19 with TRBJ1-2; D may be TRBD1 (6 bases). The CDR3 runs 15 residues. The V end was cut by 6 bases, the J end by 4 bases, with 18 bases between. Germline-derived CDR1 and CDR2 are LNHDA and SQIVND (reference sequence). DNA for the CDR3: TGTGCCAGTAGGAGCGGACAGTCCCAATTCTATGGCTACACCTTC. It translates to CASRSGQSQFYGYTF.

The CDR3 DNA is TGTGCCAGCAGTCTGCGTTGGACATATACGCAGTATTTT. The encoded protein is CASSLRWTYTQYF. This sequence joins TRBV6-5 and TRBJ2-3, with D perhaps TRBD1 (5 bases). This CDR3 spans 13 amino acids. The V and J ends lost 5 bases and 7 bases respectively, with 13 bases between them. Germline CDR1 and CDR2: MNHEY and SVGAGI.

The sample holds many counts of this clonotype. The V and J genes are TRBV18 and TRBJ1-1, with unresolved D. Per germline, CDR1 KGHSH and CDR2 LQKENI. The CDR3 loop spans 15 amino acids. V lost 3 bases to trimming and J lost 2 bases, with 13 bases between them. The CDR3 coding sequence is TGTGCCAGCTCACCTAGTTCACTGCCTAACACTGAAGCTTTCTTT. This gives the protein CASSPSSLPNTEAFF.

Points on this clonotype: Relative to the germline gene, one junction end is altered; a read error may explain this. V gene TRBV6-5 combines with J gene TRBJ1-1; D is unclear. Looked up from germline, CDR1 is MNHEY and CDR2 is SVGAGI. The CDR3 is 15 amino acids. The CDR3 loop reads CAISYPTGLGTEAFF. The CDR3 DNA sequence: TGTGCCATCAGTTACCCCACGGGTCTCGGCACTGAAGCTTTCTTT.

This clonotype was counted ten times or more. V is TRBV10-3 and J is TRBJ1-5, with no clear D. Germline V gene lookup returns CDR1 ENHRY and CDR2 SYGVKD. V was shortened by 4 bases and J by 2 bases, with 6 bases between the two germline ends. The CDR3 runs 13 residues. The CDR3 protein is CAISAEGNQPQHF. The CDR3, as DNA: TGTGCCATCAGTGCGGAGGGCAATCAGCCCCAGCATTTT.

The chain is built from TRBV12-3 or TRBV12-4 and TRBJ2-5, with a possible D match to TRBD2 (6 bases). The CDR3 runs 14 residues. Trimming pared 6 bases from V and 0 bases from J, leaving 11 bases between. The CDR3 loop reads CASRHGTYQETQYF. The CDR3 DNA sequence: TGTGCCAGCAGACACGGGACTTACCAAGAGACCCAGTACTTC.

This rearrangement joins TRBV12-3 or TRBV12-4 to TRBJ2-2; 7 nucleotides match TRBD1. The length of the CDR3 is 16 residues. The V gene end was trimmed by 7 bases and the J gene end by 0 bases; junction bases not matched to a gene: 8. In DNA form, the CDR3 reads TGTGCCAGCACTCCCTGGGGACAGCCGAACACCGGGGAGCTGTTTTTT. Amino acids: CASTPWGQPNTGELFF.

In this sample, this clonotype turned up many times. This rearrangement joins TRBV3-1 to TRBJ2-5; 12 nucleotides agree with TRBD2. The CDR3 consists of 15 residues. In germline, CDR1 is LGHDT, CDR2 YNNKEL (reference sequence). The trim removed 5 bases at V and 4 bases at J, leaving 5 bases unmatched. CDR3 in amino acids: CASSLLAGGAETQYF. CDR3 in DNA: TGTGCCAGCAGCTTACTAGCGGGGGGTGCAGAGACCCAGTACTTC.

This clonotype was counted at least ten times. V is TRBV12-3 or TRBV12-4 and J is TRBJ2-5, with D unclear. The CDR3 extends over 14 amino acids. The V gene lost 3 bases and the J gene lost 0 bases, with 8 bases spanning the gap. The CDR3 bases are TGTGCCAGCAGTTTCGACCGGTACCAAGAGACCCAGTACTTC. The encoded protein is CASSFDRYQETQYF.